This T cell receptor beta chain is drawn from a study of shared clonotypes between healthy human individuals. Broader study findings: Clonotype sharing across donors was expected to vary with sequencing depth.

Details on this clone: Its antigen is still unknown.

Trimming removed 1 base at V and 2 bases at J, with 12 bases between. Germline loops: CDR1 SGHVS, CDR2 FQNEAQ. The CDR3 runs to 16 residues. Here immunoSEQ multiplex PCR was the method, and the copy in TCRdb shows in-frame clones only, minus some. The table lists approximately 810,000 clones, about 92% of them singletons. CD45RO-negative, CCR7-selected cells formed the naive CD8 fraction, which excluded terminally differentiated effector memory CD45RA+ cells. This TCR derives from a man in his thirties or forties in good health. V is TRBV7-8 and J is TRBJ2-1; D is undetermined. The sample comprised naive CD8+ T cells sorted from blood. CDR3 coding DNA: TGTGCCAGCAGCTTAGAGCCTAAGGGTACCTACAATGAGCAGTTCTTC. Translating gives CASSLEPKGTYNEQFF.